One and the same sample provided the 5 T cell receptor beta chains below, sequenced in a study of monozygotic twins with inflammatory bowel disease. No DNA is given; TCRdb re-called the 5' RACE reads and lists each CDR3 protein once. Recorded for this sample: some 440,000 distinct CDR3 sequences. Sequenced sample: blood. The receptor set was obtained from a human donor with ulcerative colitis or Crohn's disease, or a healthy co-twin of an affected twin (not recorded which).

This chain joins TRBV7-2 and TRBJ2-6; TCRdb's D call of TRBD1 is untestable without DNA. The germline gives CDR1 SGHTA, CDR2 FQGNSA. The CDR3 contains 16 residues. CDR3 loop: CASSFDRSSGANVLTF.

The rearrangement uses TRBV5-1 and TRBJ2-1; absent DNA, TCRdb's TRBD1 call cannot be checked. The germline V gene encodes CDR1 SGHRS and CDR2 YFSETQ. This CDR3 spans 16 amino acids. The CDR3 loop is CASSLVGDPSYNEQFF.

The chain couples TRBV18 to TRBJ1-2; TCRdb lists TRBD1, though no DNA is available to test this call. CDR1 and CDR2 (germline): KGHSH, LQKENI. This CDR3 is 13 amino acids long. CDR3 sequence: CASSGLGDYGYTF.

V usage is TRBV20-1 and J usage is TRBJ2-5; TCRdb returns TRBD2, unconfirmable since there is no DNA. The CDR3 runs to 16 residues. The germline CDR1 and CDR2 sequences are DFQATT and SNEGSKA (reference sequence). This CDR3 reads CSARLISGGMQETQYF.

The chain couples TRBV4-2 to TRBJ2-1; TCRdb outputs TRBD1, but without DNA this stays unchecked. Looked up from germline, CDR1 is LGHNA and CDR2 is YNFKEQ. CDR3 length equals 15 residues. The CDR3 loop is CASSRRQGGNNEQFF.